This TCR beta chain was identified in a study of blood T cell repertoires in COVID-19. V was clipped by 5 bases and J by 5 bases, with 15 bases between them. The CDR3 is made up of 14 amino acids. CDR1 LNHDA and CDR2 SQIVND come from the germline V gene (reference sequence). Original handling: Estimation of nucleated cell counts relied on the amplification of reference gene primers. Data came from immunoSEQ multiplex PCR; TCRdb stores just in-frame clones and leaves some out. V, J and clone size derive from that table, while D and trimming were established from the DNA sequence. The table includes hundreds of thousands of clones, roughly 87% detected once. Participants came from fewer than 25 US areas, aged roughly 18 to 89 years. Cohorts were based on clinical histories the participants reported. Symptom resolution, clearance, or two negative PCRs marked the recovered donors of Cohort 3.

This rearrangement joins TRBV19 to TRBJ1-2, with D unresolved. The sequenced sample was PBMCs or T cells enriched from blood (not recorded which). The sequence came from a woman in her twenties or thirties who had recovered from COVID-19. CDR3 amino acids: CASSPNGRAYGYTF. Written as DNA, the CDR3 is TGTGCCAGTAGTCCGAACGGGCGGGCTTATGGCTACACCTTC. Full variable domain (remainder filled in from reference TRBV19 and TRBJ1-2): DGGITQSPKYLFRKEGQNVTLSCEQNLNHDAMYWYRQDPGQGLRLIYYSQIVNDFQKGDIAEGYSVSREKKESFPLTVTSAQKNPTAFYLCASSPNGRAYGYTFGSGTRLTVV.